This T cell receptor (beta chain) appears in the sequencing data of a study of shared clonotypes between healthy human individuals (dated by TCRdb to 2018 to 2020). Study-wide context: The cohort comprised two women and three men aged 18 to 49 years. Per donor, leukapheresis produced somewhere between about 0.94 and 9 billion PBMCs. To estimate repertoire size and how much clonotype sharing occurs between individuals, the study deeply sequenced the blood TCR repertoires of several healthy adults. For each donor, CD4 naive and CD4 memory were each given three plates, CD8 naive was given two plates, and CD8 memory was given one plate. To increase sequencing depth and limit assay-specific biases, TCR repertoire library preparation and sequencing were carried out by different laboratories using diverse techniques. Beyond this particular receptor, the publication reports: Larger estimated clonotype richness was generally found for naive subsets than for memory subsets. Pairwise subsampling led to the expectation that sequencing depth would affect the degree of clonotype sharing among donors. Only blood was sampled, and tissue TCR repertoires likely differ from those in blood. Across a handful of donors, 4.5% to 6.5% of naive CD4, 3% to 3.5% of naive CD8, under 2.5% of memory CD4, and approximately 0.42% of memory CD8 clonotypes were shared. Rarefaction of sorted-subset datasets indicated incomplete sequencing despite the large sequencing depth. Because the study included a small number of donors, the genetic and exposure-history diversity represented was limited. Clonotypes shared by all four sorted-subset donors showed higher generation probabilities than non-shared clonotypes.

The germline V gene encodes CDR1 SGHDN and CDR2 FVKESK. Relative to germline, V is 3 bases shorter and J is 1 base shorter, with 6 bases between their ends. CDR3 length: 13 amino acids, cysteine to phenylalanine. The only DNA kept is the CDR3, 39 bases in frame from the first base. Note on this clone: The target of this receptor is not known. No base quality information exists; no much larger clone differs at one position. This sample includes further DNA sequences coding for the same CDR3.

Healthy HIV-negative adults with no recently reported acute infections or vaccinations were included as donors. Every donor was a Caucasian adult living in Nashville, Tennessee, USA. CD4+ T cells were enriched by magnetic negative selection; naive cells were then positively selected on CD45RA, and the negative fraction formed the memory subset. Blood was collected by leukapheresis, and PBMCs were isolated by Ficoll-Histopaque density gradient centrifugation and then cryopreserved in liquid nitrogen vapor phase. Purity and quantity of every magnetically sorted T cell population were checked by analytical flow cytometry. Genomic DNA was isolated from every sorted fraction and measured by UV absorbance on a Nanodrop 2000c. Using the deep immunoSEQ assay, multiplex PCR amplified TCR CDR3 regions from genomic DNA. Extracted genomic DNA from each cell subset was distributed evenly across all wells of several immunoSEQ 96-well plates, and each plate was treated as a replicate. For sorted subsets, 200 to 250 ng genomic DNA, equal to some 30,000 T cell genomes, was loaded into each replicate PCR. Purified libraries were measured with a Qubit 3.0 fluorometer, size-checked on a Bioanalyzer 2100, and measured again with the KAPA Library Quantification kit. A separate single-read 150-cycle Illumina NextSeq 550 flow cell was used to sequence each immunoSEQ 96-well plate. The authors' analysis ran thus. The immunoSEQ output contained only junctional sequences without quality scores, so filtering could not match that applied to full-length reads. To assign V/J genes and CDR3, sequences were annotated against IMGT germline references using PyIR, a Python wrapper for IgBLAST v1.9. Reads were filtered out if the reads had weak V/J assignments (E-value above 1e-6), no CDR3, stop codons, out-of-frame junctions, or ambiguous translated residues. V3J clonotypes were defined as sequences sharing an identical inferred V gene, J gene, and CDR3 amino acid sequence. The percentage overlap between two repertoires was calculated by dividing the number of shared unique clonotypes by the size of the smaller repertoire. Repertoire richness was assessed with RTK rarefaction, the Chao1 estimator, and Recon v2.1 estimates of unobserved clonotypes. Generation probabilities for all TCRbeta clonotypes obtained by the gDNA method from a few donors were computed using OLGA. TCRdb took this table from immuneACCESS and kept in-frame rearrangements with V and J called. Such tables lack part of the clones; where checked against another copy, unresolved V genes explain under half of the gap, and the rest is unexplained. The V and J calls and clone size are taken from that table; D and trimming were inferred from the DNA. The sample yields 1,100,000 or so clones; approximately 80% were counted once. Together, the top ten hold approximately 0.56% of the sample.

The receptor was isolated from a man aged 18 to 29 in good health. Some clones in this sample may be carry-over from other donors' samples. Sequenced sample: memory CD4+ T cells from PBMCs. The cell subset or site label of this sample denotes: CD45RA-negative fraction. The chain joins TRBV14 to TRBJ1-1, and perhaps TRBD1 as D gene, on 5 matching bases. The bases read TGTGCCAGCAGCCAGGACACGAACACTGAAGCTTTCTTT. The encoded protein is CASSQDTNTEAFF.